These 14 T cell receptor beta chains share one sample of origin, sequenced in a study of PD-L1 blockade in urothelial cancer. Some clones are missing from TCRdb's copy, which holds only in-frame ones; the method was immunoSEQ multiplex PCR. The repertoire holds about 84,000 clones, with 82% as singletons. Sequencing was performed on PBMCs, taken around atezolizumab (anti-PD-L1) treatment. The receptors derive from a man aged 70 or older with urothelial cancer.

The chain has TRBV5-4 and TRBJ2-7, with 7 bases fitting TRBD2. There are 15 residues in the CDR3. The germline V gene encodes CDR1 SGHNT and CDR2 YYREEE (reference sequence). The V and J ends lost 0 bases and 7 bases, in that order; junction bases with no gene match: 10. This CDR3 is CASSLELAEDGEQYF. CDR3 DNA: TGTGCCAGCAGCTTGGAGCTAGCGGAGGATGGGGAGCAGTACTTC. Variable domain in full (rest from reference TRBV5-4 and TRBJ2-7): ETGVTQSPTHLIKTRGQQVTLRCSSQSGHNTVSWYQQALGQGPQFIFQYYREEENGRGNFPPRFSGLQFPNYSSELNVNALELDDSALYLCASSLELAEDGEQYFGPGTRLTVT.

The chain couples TRBV5-3 to TRBJ2-1, with 12 bases lining up with TRBD2. TRBV5-3 qualifies as an ORF whose function is uncertain. This CDR3 has 23 amino acids. The junction had 19 bases not matched to a gene; V was cut back by 0 bases and J by 0 bases. This chain's CDR3 is CARSLAGASGRAFRPSSYNEQFF. Written as DNA, the CDR3 is TGTGCCAGAAGCTTGGCAGGGGCTAGCGGGAGGGCCTTTAGACCGAGCTCCTACAATGAGCAGTTCTTC.

This rearrangement joins TRBV27 to TRBJ2-7; 7 bases fit TRBD1. Germline V lookup: CDR1 MNHEY, CDR2 SMNVEV (reference sequence). Trimming removed 6 bases from V and 5 bases from J; junction bases left unmatched: 10. This CDR3 is built from 14 residues. For the CDR3, the DNA is TGTGCCAGCAGGCAAACAGGGGATATCCACGAGCAGTACTTC. Protein sequence: CASRQTGDIHEQYF.

The chain is built from TRBV7-9 and TRBJ1-2, with no clear D. This CDR3 is 13 amino acids long. CDR1 and CDR2 (germline): SEHNR, FQNEAQ (reference sequence). V shed 1 base and J shed 2 bases, with 5 bases lying between them. The CDR3 reads CASSLGGNYGYTF. The CDR3 DNA sequence: TGTGCCAGCAGCTTAGGCGGGAACTATGGCTACACCTTC.

This clone has a handful of counts. The gene calls are TRBV2 and TRBJ2-5, with 7 bases aligning to TRBD2. The trim removed 10 bases at V and 1 base at J, leaving 9 bases unmatched. The CDR3 totals 14 residues. CDR1 and CDR2 (germline): SNHLY, FYNNEI. CDR3 residues: CATGRGVSQETQYF. For the CDR3, the DNA is TGTGCCACAGGACGGGGGGTAAGCCAAGAGACCCAGTACTTC.

The J gene is TRBJ1-2, the V gene TRBV2; D remains unclear. Germline CDR1 SNHLY, CDR2 FYNNEI. V was cut by 3 bases and J by 0 bases, with 8 bases left in between. This CDR3 is 14 amino acids long. CDR3 nucleotides: TGTGCCAGCAGTGAGATGGCAACTAACTATGGCTACACCTTC. Translating it yields CASSEMATNYGYTF.

This clone has only a few counts. V and J are TRBV5-1 and TRBJ2-7; weak D call: TRBD1 (5 bases). The CDR3 covers 14 residues. CDR1 SGHRS and CDR2 YFSETQ come from the germline V gene. Trimming stripped 4 bases from V and 3 bases from J, with 14 bases between. This CDR3 reads CASSGSDSNYEQYF. DNA of the CDR3: TGCGCCAGCAGCGGATCCGACAGTAACTACGAGCAGTACTTC.

This chain joins TRBV29-1 and TRBJ2-4; D is possibly TRBD2 (6 bases). The CDR3 spans 12 residues. Germline CDR1 is SQVTM and CDR2 is ANQGSEA. The germline V and J ends were trimmed by 8 bases and 8 bases, with 16 bases remaining between them. DNA for the CDR3: TGCAGCATAAGCCGAGGAGGGGACATTCAGTACTTC. It is translated as CSISRGGDIQYF. Full variable domain (missing parts from reference TRBV29-1 and TRBJ2-4): SAVISQKPSRDICQRGTSLTIQCQVDSQVTMMFWYRQQPGQSLTLIATANQGSEATYESGFVIDKFPISRPNLTFSTLTVSNMSPEDSSIYLCSISRGGDIQYFGAGTRLSVL.

This clone was observed a single time. The V and J genes are TRBV7-2 and TRBJ2-7; TRBD2 aligns across 10 bases. Germline V gene sequence: CDR1 SGHTA, CDR2 FQGNSA. V trimming: 2 bases; J trimming: 5 bases; junction bases outside the gene matches: 12. The CDR3 has 17 amino acids. The CDR3 DNA sequence: TGTGCCAGCAGCTTATATCCGGTGCTAGCGGGAGTGAACGAGCAGTACTTC. Protein: CASSLYPVLAGVNEQYF.

The chain couples TRBV12-5 to TRBJ2-4; D ambiguous. This CDR3 region has 18 residues. The germline V gene encodes CDR1 LGHNT and CDR2 FRNRAP. V was cut by 3 bases and J by 0 bases, with 18 bases left in between. CDR3 in amino acids: CASGFTPANSVAKNIQYF. The CDR3 DNA reads as TGTGCTAGTGGTTTTACCCCCGCCAACAGTGTAGCCAAAAACATTCAGTACTTC.

The chain couples TRBV19 to TRBJ2-1; 7 bases map to TRBD2. The CDR3 is made up of 15 amino acids. Losses at the gene ends were 2 bases for V and 10 bases for J; bases not matched to a gene: 11. Germline assignment: CDR1 LNHDA and CDR2 SQIVND (reference sequence). The chain's CDR3 is CASSITAAGVSEQFF. The DNA of the CDR3 is TGTGCCAGTAGTATAACGGCGGCGGGAGTCAGCGAGCAGTTCTTC.

This chain links TRBV21-1 with TRBJ1-2. TRBV21-1 is a listed pseudogene. The length of the CDR3 is 16 residues. CDR3 coding DNA: TGTGCCAGCAGCAATCGGGTCGGGGAGCTGGACTATGGCTACACCTTC. This gives the protein CASSNRVGELDYGYTF.

As to this clone: The sample holds other DNA sequences that translate to the same CDR3. This rearrangement joins TRBV9 to TRBJ2-1; 14 bases map to TRBD2. The ends lost 2 bases at V and 6 bases at J; junction bases unmatched: 4. Germline lookup yields CDR1 SGDLS and CDR2 YYNGEE. The CDR3 is made up of 16 amino acids. For the CDR3, the DNA is TGTGCCAGCAGCGTCTCGGGACTAGCGGGAGTCAATGAGCAGTTCTTC. Protein product: CASSVSGLAGVNEQFF.

In DNA form, the CDR3 reads TGTGCCAGCAGTGGTCAGGGGGCTGACGGTAACTATGGCTACACCTTC. It encodes CASSGQGADGNYGYTF. The rearrangement uses TRBV2 and TRBJ1-2; 8 nucleotides line up with TRBD1. This CDR3 has 16 amino acids. Unmatched junction bases numbered 8, after V lost 4 bases and J lost 1 base. Germline lookup yields CDR1 SNHLY and CDR2 FYNNEI. Complete variable domain (other parts from reference TRBV2 and TRBJ1-2): EPEVTQTPSHQVTQMGQEVILRCVPISNHLYFYWYRQILGQKVEFLVSFYNNEISEKSEIFDDQFSVERPDGSNFTLKIRSTKLEDSAMYFCASSGQGADGNYGYTFGSGTRLTVV.